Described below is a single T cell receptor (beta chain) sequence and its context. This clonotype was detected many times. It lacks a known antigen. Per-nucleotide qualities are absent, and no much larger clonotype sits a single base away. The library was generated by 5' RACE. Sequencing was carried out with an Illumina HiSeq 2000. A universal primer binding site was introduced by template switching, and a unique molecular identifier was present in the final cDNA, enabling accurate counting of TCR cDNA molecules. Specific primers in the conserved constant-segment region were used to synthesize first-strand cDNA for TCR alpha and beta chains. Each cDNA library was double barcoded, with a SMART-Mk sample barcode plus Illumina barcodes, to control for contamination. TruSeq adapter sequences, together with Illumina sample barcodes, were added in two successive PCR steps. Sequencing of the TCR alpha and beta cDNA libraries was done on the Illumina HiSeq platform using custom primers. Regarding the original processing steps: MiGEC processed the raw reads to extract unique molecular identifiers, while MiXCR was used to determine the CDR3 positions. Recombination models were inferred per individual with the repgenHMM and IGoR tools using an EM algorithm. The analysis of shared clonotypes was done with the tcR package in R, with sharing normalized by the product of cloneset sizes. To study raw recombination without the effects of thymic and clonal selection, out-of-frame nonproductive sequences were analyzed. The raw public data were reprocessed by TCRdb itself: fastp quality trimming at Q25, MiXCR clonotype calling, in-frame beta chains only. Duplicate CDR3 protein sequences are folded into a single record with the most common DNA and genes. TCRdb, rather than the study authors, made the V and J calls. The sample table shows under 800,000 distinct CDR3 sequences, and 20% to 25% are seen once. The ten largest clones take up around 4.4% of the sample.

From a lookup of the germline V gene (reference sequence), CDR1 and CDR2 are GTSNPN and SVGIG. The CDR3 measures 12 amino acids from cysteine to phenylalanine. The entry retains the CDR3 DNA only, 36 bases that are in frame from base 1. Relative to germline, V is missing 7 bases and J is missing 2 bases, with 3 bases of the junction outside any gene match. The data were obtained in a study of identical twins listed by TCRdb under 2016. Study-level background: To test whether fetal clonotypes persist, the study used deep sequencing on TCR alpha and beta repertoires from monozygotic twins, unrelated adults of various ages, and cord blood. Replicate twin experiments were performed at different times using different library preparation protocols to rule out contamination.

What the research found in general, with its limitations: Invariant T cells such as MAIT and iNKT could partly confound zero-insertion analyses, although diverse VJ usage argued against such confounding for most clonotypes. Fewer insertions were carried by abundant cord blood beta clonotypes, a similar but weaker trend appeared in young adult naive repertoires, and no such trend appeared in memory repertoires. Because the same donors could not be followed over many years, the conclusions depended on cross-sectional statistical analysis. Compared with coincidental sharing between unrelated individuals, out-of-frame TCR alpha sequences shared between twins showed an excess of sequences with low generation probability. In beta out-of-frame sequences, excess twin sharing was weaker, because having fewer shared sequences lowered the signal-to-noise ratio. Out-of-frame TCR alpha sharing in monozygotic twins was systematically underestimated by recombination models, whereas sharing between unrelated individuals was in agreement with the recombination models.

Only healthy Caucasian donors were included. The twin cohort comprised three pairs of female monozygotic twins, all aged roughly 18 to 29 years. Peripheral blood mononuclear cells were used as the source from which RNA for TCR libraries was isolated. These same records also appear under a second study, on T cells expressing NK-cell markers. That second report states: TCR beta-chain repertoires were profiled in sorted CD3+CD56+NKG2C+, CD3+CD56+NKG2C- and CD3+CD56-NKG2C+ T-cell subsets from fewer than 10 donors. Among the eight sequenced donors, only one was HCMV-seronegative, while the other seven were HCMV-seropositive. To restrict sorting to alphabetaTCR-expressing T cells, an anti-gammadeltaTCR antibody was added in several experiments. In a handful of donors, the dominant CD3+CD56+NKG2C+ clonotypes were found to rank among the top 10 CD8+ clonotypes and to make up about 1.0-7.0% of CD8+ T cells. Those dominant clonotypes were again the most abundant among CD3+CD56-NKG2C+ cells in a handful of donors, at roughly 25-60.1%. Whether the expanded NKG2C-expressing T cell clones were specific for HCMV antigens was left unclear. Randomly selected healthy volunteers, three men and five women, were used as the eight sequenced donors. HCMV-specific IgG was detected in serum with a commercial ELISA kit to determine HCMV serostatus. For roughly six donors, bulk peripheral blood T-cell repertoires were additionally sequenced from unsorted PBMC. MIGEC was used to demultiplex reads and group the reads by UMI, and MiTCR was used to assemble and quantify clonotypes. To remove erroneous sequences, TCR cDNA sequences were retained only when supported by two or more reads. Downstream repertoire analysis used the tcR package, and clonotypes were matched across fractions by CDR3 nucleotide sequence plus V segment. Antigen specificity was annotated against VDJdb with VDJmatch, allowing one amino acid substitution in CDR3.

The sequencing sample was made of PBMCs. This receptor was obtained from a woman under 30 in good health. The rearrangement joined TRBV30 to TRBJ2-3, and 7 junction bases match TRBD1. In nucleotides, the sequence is TGTGCCTCCGGGACAGTCACAGATACGCAGTATTTT. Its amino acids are CASGTVTDTQYF. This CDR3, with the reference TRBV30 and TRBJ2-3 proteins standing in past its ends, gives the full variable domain SQTIHQWPATLVQPVGSPLSLECTVEGTSNPNLYWYRQAAGRGLQLLFYSVGIGQISSEVPQNLSASRPQDRQFILSSKKLLLSDSGFYLCASGTVTDTQYFGPGTRLTVL.